This record looks at one T cell receptor beta chain sequence and its context. Its matching antigen is unknown. CDR3 length: 14 amino acids. The V and J ends lost 4 bases and 2 bases respectively, with 8 bases between them. Looked up from germline, CDR1 is LGHNT and CDR2 is FRNRAP. The PCR had 60 Vbeta and 13 Jbeta primers. Measured with immunoSEQ multiplex PCR; TCRdb has only the in-frame clones, and not every one. The sample contains about 200,000 clones, around four fifths of which appear only once. This sample is part of a study of cytomegalovirus exposure and HLA in healthy donors. Regarding the study as a whole: Reportedly, diagnosis of cytomegalovirus status by the classifier showed high specificity and sensitivity.

Specimen: PBMCs. The chain uses TRBV12-5 and TRBJ2-2; a weak D match, TRBD1 (5 bases). This TCR was sampled from a woman aged 35 to 49 in good health and CMV-seronegative. The CDR3 reads CASGYDRNTGELFF. The DNA for the CDR3 is TGTGCTAGTGGTTATGACAGAAACACCGGGGAGCTGTTTTTT. The whole variable domain, remainder taken from reference TRBV12-5 and TRBJ2-2, is DARVTQTPRHKVTEMGQEVTMRCQPILGHNTVFWYRQTMMQGLELLAYFRNRAPLDDSGMPKDRFSAEMPDATLATLKIQPSEPRDSAVYFCASGYDRNTGELFFGEGSRLTVL.